Sequencing of this T cell receptor beta chain was carried out in a study of T cell repertoires in cytomegalovirus infection. The study, taken as a whole, reports: Dominating the ex vivo response were HLA-C-restricted CMV-specific TCR beta clonotypes.

Germline CDR1 and CDR2: PRHDT and FYEKMQ (reference sequence). The CDR3 totals 15 residues. The junction had 7 bases not matched to a gene; V was cut back by 2 bases and J by 5 bases. This clonotype has only one observation. Its antigen is as yet unknown. TCRdb itself ran the reads through MiXCR, one entry per CDR3 protein. The sample consists of fewer than 130,000 distinct CDR3 sequences, over 40% of them appearing once. The clonotype comes from a human donor in good health (CMV status not recorded). Some clones in this sample may be carry-over from other donors' samples. Sequenced material: CD8+ T cells from cultured PBMCs, taken from culture after CMV antigen stimulation. The J gene is TRBJ2-7, the V gene TRBV13; 9 bases are a match to TRBD1. The CDR3 loop is CASSLSGQGFHEQYF. The CDR3 region has the DNA TGTGCCAGCAGCTTATCGGGACAGGGCTTCCACGAGCAGTACTTC.